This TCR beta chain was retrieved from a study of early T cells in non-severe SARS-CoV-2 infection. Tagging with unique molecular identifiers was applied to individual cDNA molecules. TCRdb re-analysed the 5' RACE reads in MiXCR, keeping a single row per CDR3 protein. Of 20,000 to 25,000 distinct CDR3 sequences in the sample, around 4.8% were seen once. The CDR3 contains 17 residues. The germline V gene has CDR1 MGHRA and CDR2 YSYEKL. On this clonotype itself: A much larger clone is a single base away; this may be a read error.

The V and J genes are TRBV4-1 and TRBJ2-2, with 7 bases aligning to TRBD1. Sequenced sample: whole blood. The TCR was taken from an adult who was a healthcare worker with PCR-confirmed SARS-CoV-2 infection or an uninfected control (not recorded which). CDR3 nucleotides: TGCGTCAGCAGCCAAGCCCCCGGGACAGCGAACACCGGGGAGCTGTTTTTT. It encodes CVSSQAPGTANTGELFF.